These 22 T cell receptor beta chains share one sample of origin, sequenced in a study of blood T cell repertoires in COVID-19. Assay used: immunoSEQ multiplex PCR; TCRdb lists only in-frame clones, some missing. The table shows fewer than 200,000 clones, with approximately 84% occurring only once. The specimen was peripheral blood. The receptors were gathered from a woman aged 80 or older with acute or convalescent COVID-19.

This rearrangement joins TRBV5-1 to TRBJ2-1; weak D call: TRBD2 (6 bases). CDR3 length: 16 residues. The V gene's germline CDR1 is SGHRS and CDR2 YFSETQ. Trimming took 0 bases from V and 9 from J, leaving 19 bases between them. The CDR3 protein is CASSLDGWEVHGEQFF. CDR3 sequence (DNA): TGCGCCAGCAGCTTGGACGGGTGGGAGGTCCATGGTGAGCAGTTCTTC.

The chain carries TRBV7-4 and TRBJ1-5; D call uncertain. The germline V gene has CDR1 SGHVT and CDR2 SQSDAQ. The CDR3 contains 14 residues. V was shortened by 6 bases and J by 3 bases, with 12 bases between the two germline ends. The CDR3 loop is CASRWEGSNQPQHF. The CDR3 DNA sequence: TGTGCCAGCAGATGGGAGGGATCCAATCAGCCCCAGCATTTT.

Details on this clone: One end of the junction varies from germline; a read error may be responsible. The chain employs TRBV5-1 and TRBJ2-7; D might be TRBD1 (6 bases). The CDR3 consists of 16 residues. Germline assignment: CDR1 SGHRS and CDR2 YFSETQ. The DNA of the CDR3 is TGCGCCAGCACCTTGGGGCAGGGGCAAAGGCCCTACGAGCAGTACTTC. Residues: CASTLGQGQRPYEQYF.

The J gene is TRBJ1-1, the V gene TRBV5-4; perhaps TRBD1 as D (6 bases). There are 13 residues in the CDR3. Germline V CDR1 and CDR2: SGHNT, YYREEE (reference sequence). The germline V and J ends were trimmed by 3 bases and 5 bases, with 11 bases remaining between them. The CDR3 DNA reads TGTGCCAGCAGCTCCAGGGGTAGAACTGAAGCTTTCTTT. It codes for CASSSRGRTEAFF.

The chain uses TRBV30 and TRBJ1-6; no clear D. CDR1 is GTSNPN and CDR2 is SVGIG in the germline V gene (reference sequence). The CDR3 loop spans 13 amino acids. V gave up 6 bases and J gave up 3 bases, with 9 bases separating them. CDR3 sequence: CACGLNYNSPLHF. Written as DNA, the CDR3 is TGTGCCTGTGGGCTGAACTATAATTCACCCCTCCACTTT.

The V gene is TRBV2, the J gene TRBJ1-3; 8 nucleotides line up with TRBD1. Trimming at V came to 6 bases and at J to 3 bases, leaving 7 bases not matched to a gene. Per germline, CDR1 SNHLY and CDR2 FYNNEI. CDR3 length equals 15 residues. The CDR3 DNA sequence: TGTGCCAGCAGCGCCACAGGGGGTTTTGGAAACACCATATATTTT. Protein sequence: CASSATGGFGNTIYF.

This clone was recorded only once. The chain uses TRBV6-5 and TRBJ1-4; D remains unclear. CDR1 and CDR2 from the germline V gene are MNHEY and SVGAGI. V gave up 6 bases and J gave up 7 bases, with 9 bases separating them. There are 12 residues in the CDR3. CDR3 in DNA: TGTGCCAGCAGAACCGGGGTTGAAAAACTGTTTTTT. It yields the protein CASRTGVEKLFF.

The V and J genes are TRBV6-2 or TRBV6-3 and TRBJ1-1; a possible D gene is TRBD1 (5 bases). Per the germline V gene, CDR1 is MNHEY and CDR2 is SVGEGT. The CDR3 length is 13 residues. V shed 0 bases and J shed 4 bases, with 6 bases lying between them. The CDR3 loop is CASSYSRVTEAFF. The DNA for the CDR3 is TGTGCCAGCAGTTACTCCAGGGTCACTGAAGCTTTCTTT.

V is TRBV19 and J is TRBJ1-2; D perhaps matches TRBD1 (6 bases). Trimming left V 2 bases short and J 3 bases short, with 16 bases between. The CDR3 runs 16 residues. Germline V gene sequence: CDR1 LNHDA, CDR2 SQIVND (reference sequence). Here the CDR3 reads CASSISSQGSDYGYTF. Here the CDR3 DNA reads TGTGCCAGTAGTATATCTAGTCAGGGGTCAGACTATGGCTACACCTTC.

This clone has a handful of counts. CDR3 sequence: CASKAGFSYNEQFF. The DNA for the CDR3 is TGTGCCAGCAAGGCAGGCTTCTCCTACAATGAGCAGTTCTTC. V gene TRBV19 combines with J gene TRBJ2-1; D not certain. The CDR3 runs to 14 residues. Germline loops: CDR1 LNHDA, CDR2 SQIVND (reference sequence). V gave up 9 bases and J gave up 0 bases, with 12 bases separating them.

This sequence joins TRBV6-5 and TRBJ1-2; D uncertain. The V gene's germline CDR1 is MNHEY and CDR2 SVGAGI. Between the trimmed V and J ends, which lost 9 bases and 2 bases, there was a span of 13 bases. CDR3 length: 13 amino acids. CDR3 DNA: TGTGCCAGTGGCTTGGAGGAGAACTATGGCTACACCTTC. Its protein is CASGLEENYGYTF.

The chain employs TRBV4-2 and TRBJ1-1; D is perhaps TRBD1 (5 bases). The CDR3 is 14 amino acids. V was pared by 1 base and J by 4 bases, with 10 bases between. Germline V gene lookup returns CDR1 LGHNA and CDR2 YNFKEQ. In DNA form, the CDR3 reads TGTGCCAGCAGCCAAGGACAGTTGAGCACTGAAGCTTTCTTT. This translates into CASSQGQLSTEAFF.

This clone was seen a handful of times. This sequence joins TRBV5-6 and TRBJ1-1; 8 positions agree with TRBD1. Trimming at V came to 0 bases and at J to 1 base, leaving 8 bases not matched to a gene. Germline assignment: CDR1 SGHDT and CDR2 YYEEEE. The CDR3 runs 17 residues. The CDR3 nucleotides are TGTGCCAGCAGCTTGGCCAAGATGGGACAGGCGAACACTGAAGCTTTCTTT. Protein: CASSLAKMGQANTEAFF.

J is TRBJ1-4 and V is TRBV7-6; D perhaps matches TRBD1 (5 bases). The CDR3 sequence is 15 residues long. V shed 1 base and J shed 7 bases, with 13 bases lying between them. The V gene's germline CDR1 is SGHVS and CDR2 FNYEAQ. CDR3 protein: CASSLGGGIGEKLFF. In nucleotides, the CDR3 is TGTGCCAGCAGCTTAGGCGGGGGGATCGGTGAAAAACTGTTTTTT.

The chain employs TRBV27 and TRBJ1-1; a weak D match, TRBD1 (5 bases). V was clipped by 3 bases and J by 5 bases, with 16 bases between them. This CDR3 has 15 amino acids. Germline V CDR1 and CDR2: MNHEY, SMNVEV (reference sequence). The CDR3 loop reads CASSLGREGVTEAFF. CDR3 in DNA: TGTGCCAGCAGTTTGGGCAGGGAAGGTGTGACTGAAGCTTTCTTT.

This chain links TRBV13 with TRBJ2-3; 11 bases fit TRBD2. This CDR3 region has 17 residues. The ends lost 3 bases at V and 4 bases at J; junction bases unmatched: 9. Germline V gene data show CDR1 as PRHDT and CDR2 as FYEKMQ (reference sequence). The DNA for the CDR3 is TGTGCCAGCAGCTTGGGACTAGCGGTTCGAGAAGCAGATACGCAGTATTTT. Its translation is CASSLGLAVREADTQYF.

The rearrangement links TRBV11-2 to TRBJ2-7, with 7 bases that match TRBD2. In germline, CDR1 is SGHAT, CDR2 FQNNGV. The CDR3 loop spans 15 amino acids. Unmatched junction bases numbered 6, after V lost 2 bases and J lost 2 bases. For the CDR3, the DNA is TGTGCCAGCAGCTTACAGGGAGGGGCAGCCTACGAGCAGTACTTC. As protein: CASSLQGGAAYEQYF.

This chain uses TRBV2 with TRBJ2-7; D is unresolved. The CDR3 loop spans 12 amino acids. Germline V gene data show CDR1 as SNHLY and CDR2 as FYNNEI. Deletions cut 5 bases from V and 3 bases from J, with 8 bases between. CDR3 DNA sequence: TGTGCCAGCAGTTCGTCGGGCTACGAGCAGTACTTC. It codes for CASSSSGYEQYF.

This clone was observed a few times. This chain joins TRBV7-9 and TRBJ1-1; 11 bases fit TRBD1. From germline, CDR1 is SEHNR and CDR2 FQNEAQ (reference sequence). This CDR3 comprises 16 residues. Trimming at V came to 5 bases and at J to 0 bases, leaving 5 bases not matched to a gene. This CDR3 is CASSPRTGGMNTEAFF. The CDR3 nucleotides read TGTGCCAGCAGCCCCCGGACAGGGGGCATGAACACTGAAGCTTTCTTT.

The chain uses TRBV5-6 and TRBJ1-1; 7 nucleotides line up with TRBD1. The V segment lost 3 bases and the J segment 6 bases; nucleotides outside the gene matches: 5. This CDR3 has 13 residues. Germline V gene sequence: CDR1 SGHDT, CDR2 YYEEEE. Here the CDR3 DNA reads TGTGCCAGCAGCTCGTTCAGGGGGTCTGAAGCTTTCTTT. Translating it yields CASSSFRGSEAFF.

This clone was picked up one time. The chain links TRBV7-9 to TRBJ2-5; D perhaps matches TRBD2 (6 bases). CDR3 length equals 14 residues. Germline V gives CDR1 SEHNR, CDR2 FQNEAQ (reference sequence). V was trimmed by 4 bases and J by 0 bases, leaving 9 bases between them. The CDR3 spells CASSWLAHQETQYF. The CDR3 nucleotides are TGTGCCAGCAGCTGGCTAGCGCACCAAGAGACCCAGTACTTC.

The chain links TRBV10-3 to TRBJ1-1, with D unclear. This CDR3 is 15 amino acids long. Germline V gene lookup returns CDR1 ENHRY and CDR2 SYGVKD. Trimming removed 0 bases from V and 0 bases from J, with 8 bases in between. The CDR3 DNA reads TGTGCCATCAGTGAGTCGTACTCTTTGAACACTGAAGCTTTCTTT. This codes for CAISESYSLNTEAFF.